These 17 T cell receptor beta chains were sequenced from one sample in a study of OX40 agonist ivuxolimab in advanced cancers. TCRdb's copy holds only in-frame clones and misses some; the assay was immunoSEQ multiplex PCR. This table has nearly 110,000 clones, around 90% appearing once. Sequenced here: CD4+ or CD8+ T cells sorted from blood, sampled in a trial of the OX40 agonist ivuxolimab. The receptors shown here come from an adult with an advanced solid tumor such as melanoma, head and neck, liver or kidney cancer.

On this clone: This CDR3 is also generated by other DNA sequences in the sample. The rearrangement links TRBV7-2 to TRBJ2-1, with 9 bases matching TRBD2. CDR1 and CDR2 (germline): SGHTA, FQGNSA. The ends lost 7 bases at V and 7 bases at J; junction bases unmatched: 2. CDR3 size: 12 residues. Here the CDR3 reads CASTLAGNEQFF. In DNA form, the CDR3 reads TGTGCCAGCACGCTAGCGGGGAATGAGCAGTTCTTC.

The rearrangement links TRBV9 to TRBJ1-2; possibly TRBD1 for D (5 bases). The CDR3 loop spans 13 amino acids. Between the trimmed V and J ends, which lost 0 bases and 7 bases, there was a span of 10 bases. Germline CDR1 is SGDLS and CDR2 is YYNGEE. CDR3 protein: CASSVVAGSGYTF. CDR3 bases: TGTGCCAGCAGCGTAGTGGCAGGGTCTGGCTACACCTTC.

V and J are TRBV19 and TRBJ1-2; D is unresolved. The V gene lost 3 bases and the J gene lost 6 bases, with 14 bases spanning the gap. This CDR3 spans 14 amino acids. In germline, CDR1 is LNHDA, CDR2 SQIVND (reference sequence). The CDR3 sequence is CASSIQKMGDGYTF. The DNA of the CDR3 is TGTGCCAGTAGTATTCAGAAAATGGGCGATGGCTACACCTTC.

The V and J genes are TRBV30 and TRBJ2-7, with a tentative D call TRBD2 (6 bases). Germline V gene lookup returns CDR1 GTSNPN and CDR2 SVGIG (reference sequence). The CDR3 totals 12 residues. Trimming pared 5 bases from V and 0 bases from J, leaving 8 bases between. The CDR3 protein is CAWAGGSYEQYF. As DNA, the CDR3 is TGTGCCTGGGCCGGGGGCTCCTACGAGCAGTACTTC.

J is TRBJ2-1 and V is TRBV7-2; D is ambiguous. Germline values: CDR1 SGHTA, CDR2 FQGNSA. The length of the CDR3 is 13 residues. Trimming took off 4 bases at V and 7 bases at J, with 11 bases between the two ends. The CDR3 region is CASSSPFPNEQFF. The CDR3 DNA reads as TGTGCCAGCAGCTCCCCTTTCCCTAATGAGCAGTTCTTC.

The chain combines TRBV19 with TRBJ2-2, with TRBD2 identical over 10 bases. CDR1 is LNHDA, CDR2 SQIVND, per germline (reference sequence). With V trimmed by 3 bases and J by 0 bases, 4 bases remained unmatched. CDR3 length: 17 amino acids. In DNA form, the CDR3 reads TGTGCCAGTAGTATCCCCGGACTAGCGGCGAACACCGGGGAGCTGTTTTTT. Its translation is CASSIPGLAANTGELFF.

This chain joins TRBV7-9 and TRBJ2-5; TRBD1 is a possible D gene (6 bases). Trimming stripped 5 bases from V and 2 bases from J, with 12 bases between. The CDR3 sequence is 14 residues long. Germline assignment: CDR1 SEHNR and CDR2 FQNEAQ (reference sequence). The CDR3 protein is CASSPQGFQETQYF. The CDR3 coding sequence is TGTGCCAGCAGCCCTCAGGGGTTTCAAGAGACCCAGTACTTC.

The chain employs TRBV19 and TRBJ1-2; D is possibly TRBD1 (5 bases). V dropped 5 bases and J dropped 0 bases, with 13 bases sitting between them. The CDR3 spans 15 residues. Per germline, CDR1 LNHDA and CDR2 SQIVND (reference sequence). CDR3 in amino acids: CASSAHRNSNYGYTF. The CDR3 DNA follows: TGTGCCAGTAGTGCCCACAGGAACTCTAACTATGGCTACACCTTC.

V and J are TRBV13 and TRBJ1-1; possible D gene TRBD1, 5 bases. Germline V gene sequence: CDR1 PRHDT, CDR2 FYEKMQ (reference sequence). The CDR3 extends over 13 amino acids. V was clipped by 5 bases and J by 1 base, with 8 bases between them. The CDR3 bases are TGTGCCAGCAGCCGGCAGGGGAACACTGAAGCTTTCTTT. It yields the protein CASSRQGNTEAFF. Combining the CDR3 with reference TRBV13 and TRBJ1-1 gives the whole variable domain AAGVIQSPRHLIKEKRETATLKCYPIPRHDTVYWYQQGPGQDPQFLISFYEKMQSDKGSIPDRFSAQQFSDYHSELNMSSLELGDSALYFCASSRQGNTEAFFGQGTRLTVV.

The chain employs TRBV28 and TRBJ2-4; 8 positions agree with TRBD1. V trimming: 5 bases; J trimming: 0 bases; junction bases outside the gene matches: 9. CDR1 is MDHEN and CDR2 is SYDVKM in the germline V gene. The CDR3 loop spans 17 amino acids. As DNA, the CDR3 is TGTGCCAGCAGTGCCCGGGGACAGGCTGTAGCCAAAAACATTCAGTACTTC. Protein product: CASSARGQAVAKNIQYF.

The chain links TRBV18 to TRBJ2-4, with 15 bases fitting TRBD2. Germline V gene sequence: CDR1 KGHSH, CDR2 LQKENI. This CDR3 region has 16 residues. Trimming took 3 bases from V and 9 from J; bases not matched to a gene: 6. DNA of the CDR3: TGTGCCAGCTCACCGGGACTAGCGGGAGGTAGTATCATTCAGTACTTC. It yields the protein CASSPGLAGGSIIQYF. Supplemented by reference TRBV18 and TRBJ2-4, the full variable domain reads NAGVMQNPRHLVRRRGQEARLRCSPMKGHSHVYWYRQLPEEGLKFMVYLQKENIIDESGMPKERFSAEFPKEGPSILRIQQVVRGDSAAYFCASSPGLAGGSIIQYFGAGTRLSVL.

This clone has only a few counts. The chain combines TRBV30 with TRBJ1-5; 8 bases match TRBD1. Germline values: CDR1 GTSNPN, CDR2 SVGIG (reference sequence). CDR3 size: 13 residues. The V gene end was trimmed by 3 bases and the J gene end by 6 bases; junction bases not matched to a gene: 4. The CDR3 region is CAWSNRGGQPQHF. CDR3 coding DNA: TGTGCCTGGAGCAACAGGGGGGGTCAGCCCCAGCATTTT.

This chain uses TRBV15 with TRBJ2-3, with 14 bases lining up with TRBD2. Looked up from germline, CDR1 is LNHNV and CDR2 is YYDKDF (reference sequence). The CDR3 extends over 15 amino acids. V was pared by 8 bases and J by 3 bases, with 4 bases of the junction left unmatched. The CDR3, as DNA: TGTGCCACCGGGACTAGCGGGAGTGGGACAGATACGCAGTATTTT. Translation gives CATGTSGSGTDTQYF.

The CDR3 bases are TGTGCCAGCTCAGTTTTTGGGGGAGAGCAGTACTTC. It encodes CASSVFGGEQYF. The chain links TRBV18 to TRBJ2-7; D may be TRBD1 or TRBD2 (5 bases each). The CDR3 contains 12 residues. Germline lookup yields CDR1 KGHSH and CDR2 LQKENI. Trimming cost V 5 bases and J 7 bases, with 12 bases left between them.

This chain links TRBV5-1 with TRBJ2-5; 7 bases match TRBD2. Germline CDR1 is SGHRS and CDR2 is YFSETQ. V trimming: 9 bases; J trimming: 1 base; junction bases outside the gene matches: 9. CDR3 length: 14 residues. DNA for the CDR3: TGCGCCACCGGAGGTGGGGAGGGCCAAGAGACCCAGTACTTC. Translation gives CATGGGEGQETQYF.

V gene TRBV9 combines with J gene TRBJ2-7; 9 bases match TRBD2. The V gene's germline CDR1 is SGDLS and CDR2 YYNGEE. Trimming at V came to 3 bases and at J to 3 bases, leaving 7 bases not matched to a gene. The CDR3 sequence is 15 residues long. The CDR3 sequence: CASSEAGGLDYEQYF. The DNA of the CDR3 is TGTGCCAGCAGCGAAGCGGGAGGCCTCGACTACGAGCAGTACTTC. Using reference TRBV9 and TRBJ2-7 for the parts outside the CDR3, the full variable domain is DSGVTQTPKHLITATGQRVTLRCSPRSGDLSVYWYQQSLDQGLQFLIQYYNGEERAKGNILERFSAQQFPDLHSELNLSSLELGDSALYFCASSEAGGLDYEQYFGPGTRLTVT.

The chain uses TRBV7-9 and TRBJ2-5; D gene unclear. V was clipped by 5 bases and J by 3 bases, with 4 bases between them. Germline CDR1 reads SEHNR; CDR2 reads FQNEAQ (reference sequence). The CDR3 covers 11 residues. The CDR3 reads CASSPKETQYF. CDR3 coding DNA: TGTGCCAGCAGCCCAAAAGAGACCCAGTACTTC.